This T cell receptor (beta chain) was observed in a study of T-cell reconstitution after alpha-beta-depleted transplantation in children. Preparation of the TCRbeta library involved a method that used unique molecular identifiers. A single record per CDR3 protein comes from TCRdb applying MiXCR to the PCR reads. The sample contains around 490,000 distinct CDR3 sequences, roughly an eighth of which appear only once. This clonotype appeared a few times. Germline loops: CDR1 DFQATT, CDR2 SNEGSKA (reference sequence). The CDR3 contains 14 residues. Trimming cost V 3 bases and J 0 bases, with 9 bases left between them.

This chain joins TRBV20-1 and TRBJ2-1; the D call may be TRBD1 or TRBD2 (5 bases each). This receptor was taken from a female patient aged 2-9 years who had a stem cell transplant for aplastic anemia, so the T cells may come from the graft donor. This specimen was PBMCs, mostly from graft donor cells, taken 180 days after TCRalphabeta/CD19-depleted stem cell transplant. The CDR3 is CSASSGPSYNEQFF. The DNA of the CDR3 is TGCAGTGCTAGTTCGGGACCCTCCTACAATGAGCAGTTCTTC.